The 15 T cell receptor beta chains in this list originate from one sample, sequenced in a study of shared clonotypes between healthy human individuals. The method was immunoSEQ multiplex PCR; TCRdb's version includes in-frame clones alone and lacks a portion of them. The table has fewer than 600,000 clones, roughly 79% seen once. Sample: PBMCs. These receptors were obtained from a woman in her forties in good health. Some clones in this sample may be carry-over from other donors' samples.

The gene calls are TRBV11-2 and TRBJ1-4, with a weak D call TRBD1 (6 bases). V was pared by 5 bases and J by 8 bases, with 12 bases between. Germline V gives CDR1 SGHAT, CDR2 FQNNGV. The CDR3 has 13 amino acids. The CDR3 loop reads CASSPGTLEKLFF. The DNA for the CDR3 is TGTGCCAGCAGCCCAGGGACATTGGAAAAACTGTTTTTT.

The chain is built from TRBV30 and TRBJ1-4, with D tentatively TRBD1 (5 bases). With 2 bases removed from V and 3 bases from J, the gap between germline ends came to 13 bases. This CDR3 is 15 amino acids long. Germline values: CDR1 GTSNPN, CDR2 SVGIG (reference sequence). Written as DNA, the CDR3 is TGTGCCTGGAGTAAGGCATTGGGGGCTAATGAAAAACTGTTTTTT. Residues: CAWSKALGANEKLFF.

The sample holds a few counts of this clone. The rearrangement joins TRBV30 to TRBJ1-6, with D perhaps matching TRBD1 (6 bases). V was shortened by 0 bases and J by 10 bases, with 19 bases between the two germline ends. The CDR3 runs to 16 residues. CDR1 and CDR2 (germline): GTSNPN, SVGIG (reference sequence). The CDR3 loop is CAWSVLGAAGASPLHF. Written as DNA, the CDR3 is TGTGCCTGGAGTGTACTGGGGGCGGCAGGGGCCTCACCCCTCCACTTT.

The chain links TRBV28 to TRBJ2-1, with 12 bases that match TRBD2. In germline, CDR1 is MDHEN, CDR2 SYDVKM. The CDR3 length is 15 residues. Trimming removed 5 bases from V and 6 bases from J; junction bases left unmatched: 5. The CDR3 protein is CASSTSGRKSNEQFF. The CDR3 DNA is TGTGCCAGCAGTACTAGCGGGAGGAAGTCCAATGAGCAGTTCTTC.

The V gene is TRBV2, the J gene TRBJ2-5; weak D call: TRBD1 (7 bases). The CDR3 contains 16 residues. Trimming removed 2 bases from V and 5 bases from J, with 18 bases in between. Germline CDR1 is SNHLY and CDR2 is FYNNEI. The CDR3, as DNA: TGTGCCAGCAGTGAATGGAGGGGGCGGTTCGCTGAGACCCAGTACTTC. Protein: CASSEWRGRFAETQYF.

This chain joins TRBV5-4 and TRBJ2-7, with 11 bases aligning to TRBD2. The CDR3 runs 16 residues. Germline V gene data show CDR1 as SGHNT and CDR2 as YYREEE (reference sequence). Losses at the gene ends were 4 bases for V and 0 bases for J; bases not matched to a gene: 6. The CDR3 region is CASSPGLAGLSYEQYF. The CDR3 DNA reads as TGTGCCAGCAGCCCTGGACTAGCGGGCCTCTCCTACGAGCAGTACTTC.

Comment on this clone: Other nucleotide sequences from this sample produce the same CDR3. The chain carries TRBV18 and TRBJ1-5; D uncertain. Germline CDR1 reads KGHSH; CDR2 reads LQKENI. The CDR3 consists of 14 residues. With 3 bases removed from V and 0 bases from J, the gap between germline ends came to 6 bases. Here the CDR3 DNA reads TGTGCCAGCTCACCGGGTAATAGCAATCAGCCCCAGCATTTT. Protein product: CASSPGNSNQPQHF.

The chain has TRBV5-1 and TRBJ2-1; no reliable D call. The CDR3 spans 15 residues. V gave up 0 bases and J gave up 0 bases, with 7 bases separating them. CDR1 and CDR2 (germline): SGHRS, YFSETQ. The chain's CDR3 is CASSLVTSSYNEQFF. DNA for the CDR3: TGCGCCAGCAGCTTGGTAACCAGCTCCTACAATGAGCAGTTCTTC.

The chain links TRBV15 to TRBJ2-3; 7 bases agree with TRBD2. The CDR3 length is 16 residues. After removal of 0 bases from V and 0 bases from J, the junction contained 3 bases not matched to a gene. The germline V gene has CDR1 LNHNV and CDR2 YYDKDF (reference sequence). In DNA form, the CDR3 reads TGTGCCACCAGCAGAGATCTAGCGGTGAGCACAGATACGCAGTATTTT. Translation: CATSRDLAVSTDTQYF. The variable domain in full, completed from reference TRBV15 and TRBJ2-3, reads DAMVIQNPRYQVTQFGKPVTLSCSQTLNHNVMYWYQQKSSQAPKLLFHYYDKDFNNEADTPDNFQSRRPNTSFCFLDIRSPGLGDTAMYLCATSRDLAVSTDTQYFGPGTRLTVL.

Points on this clone: The same CDR3 can be traced to other DNA sequences in this sample. The chain couples TRBV19 to TRBJ1-5; TRBD1 agrees at 8 bases. Trimming took 5 bases from V and 7 from J; bases not matched to a gene: 4. Germline values: CDR1 LNHDA, CDR2 SQIVND (reference sequence). The CDR3 has 13 residues. CDR3 sequence (DNA): TGTGCCAGTAGTGGAACAGGGGGACAGCCCCAGCATTTT. This sequence encodes CASSGTGGQPQHF. Full variable domain (remainder filled in from reference TRBV19 and TRBJ1-5): DGGITQSPKYLFRKEGQNVTLSCEQNLNHDAMYWYRQDPGQGLRLIYYSQIVNDFQKGDIAEGYSVSREKKESFPLTVTSAQKNPTAFYLCASSGTGGQPQHFGDGTRLSIL.

About this clone itself: A far larger clone is one base from this, pointing to a likely read error. V is TRBV28 and J is TRBJ2-7, with 7 bases identical to TRBD2. The CDR3 extends over 17 amino acids. Looked up from germline, CDR1 is MDHEN and CDR2 is SYDVKM. V was pared by 2 bases and J by 2 bases, with 12 bases of the junction left unmatched. The CDR3 spells CASSLILGGRTTYEQYF. The CDR3 DNA follows: TGTGCCAGCAGTTTAATTCTAGGCGGGAGAACCACCTACGAGCAGTACTTC.

V gene TRBV7-2 combines with J gene TRBJ1-3, with a weak D call TRBD1 (5 bases). The CDR3 is 14 residues long. Germline V lookup: CDR1 SGHTA, CDR2 FQGNSA. The V end was cut by 5 bases, the J end by 4 bases, with 12 bases between. As DNA, the CDR3 is TGTGCCAGCAGCGAGGCAGGGCTCGGAAACACCATATATTTT. Translating it yields CASSEAGLGNTIYF.

The rearrangement links TRBV5-1 to TRBJ1-1; D ambiguous. V was trimmed by 0 bases and J by 4 bases, leaving 16 bases between them. Germline assignment: CDR1 SGHRS and CDR2 YFSETQ. This CDR3 region has 16 residues. The CDR3 bases are TGCGCCAGCAGCTTGGAAGGTGCGGGCCCGAGCACTGAAGCTTTCTTT. Residues: CASSLEGAGPSTEAFF.

The gene calls are TRBV5-4 and TRBJ2-7; D unresolved. CDR1 and CDR2 from the germline V gene are SGHNT and YYREEE (reference sequence). The CDR3 consists of 11 residues. The germline V and J ends were trimmed by 0 bases and 7 bases, with 5 bases remaining between them. CDR3 sequence: CASSLVGEQYF. The CDR3 DNA reads TGTGCCAGCAGCTTGGTGGGGGAGCAGTACTTC. Variable domain in full (rest from reference TRBV5-4 and TRBJ2-7): ETGVTQSPTHLIKTRGQQVTLRCSSQSGHNTVSWYQQALGQGPQFIFQYYREEENGRGNFPPRFSGLQFPNYSSELNVNALELDDSALYLCASSLVGEQYFGPGTRLTVT.

The chain is built from TRBV5-4 and TRBJ1-1; perhaps TRBD1 as D (5 bases). There are 12 residues in the CDR3. V was cut by 2 bases and J by 11 bases, with 13 bases left in between. Germline V gene lookup returns CDR1 SGHNT and CDR2 YYREEE (reference sequence). Here the CDR3 reads CASSFFGGVAFF. The CDR3 bases are TGTGCCAGCAGCTTTTTCGGGGGGGTGGCTTTCTTT.